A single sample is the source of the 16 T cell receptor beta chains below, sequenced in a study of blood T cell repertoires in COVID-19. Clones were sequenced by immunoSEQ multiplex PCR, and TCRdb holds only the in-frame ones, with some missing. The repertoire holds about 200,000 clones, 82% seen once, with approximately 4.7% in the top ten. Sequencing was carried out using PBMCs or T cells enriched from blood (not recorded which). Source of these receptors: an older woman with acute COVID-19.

The CDR3 bases are TGTGCCAGCAGCTTAGAGTTTGCTAGCGGGAACACCGGGGAGCTGTTTTTT. It codes for CASSLEFASGNTGELFF. The J gene is TRBJ2-2, the V gene TRBV7-2; 7 nucleotides agree with TRBD2. Germline V gene data show CDR1 as SGHTA and CDR2 as FQGNSA. The ends lost 1 base at V and 1 base at J; junction bases unmatched: 6. CDR3 size: 17 residues.

DNA for the CDR3: TGTGCCAGCAGCCATACCCAGTACAATGAGCAGTTCTTC. This translates into CASSHTQYNEQFF. This sequence joins TRBV5-4 and TRBJ2-1, with D unclear. The V end was cut by 4 bases, the J end by 4 bases, with 9 bases between. The CDR3 consists of 13 residues. Per the germline V gene, CDR1 is SGHNT and CDR2 is YYREEE (reference sequence). Looking up the rest from reference TRBV5-4 and TRBJ2-1 gives the full variable domain: ETGVTQSPTHLIKTRGQQVTLRCSSQSGHNTVSWYQQALGQGPQFIFQYYREEENGRGNFPPRFSGLQFPNYSSELNVNALELDDSALYLCASSHTQYNEQFFGPGTRLTVL.

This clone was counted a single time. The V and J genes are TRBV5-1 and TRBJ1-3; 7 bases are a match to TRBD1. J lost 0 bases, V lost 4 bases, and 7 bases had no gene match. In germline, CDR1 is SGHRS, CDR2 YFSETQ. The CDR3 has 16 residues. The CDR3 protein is CASSAGQTASGNTIYF. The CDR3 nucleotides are TGCGCCAGCAGCGCGGGACAGACCGCCTCTGGAAACACCATATATTTT.

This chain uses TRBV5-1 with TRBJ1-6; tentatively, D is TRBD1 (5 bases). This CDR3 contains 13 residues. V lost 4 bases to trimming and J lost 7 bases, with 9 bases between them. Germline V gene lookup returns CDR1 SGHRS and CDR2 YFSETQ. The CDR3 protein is CASSRRQNSPLHF. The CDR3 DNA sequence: TGCGCCAGCAGCCGGAGACAGAATTCACCCCTCCACTTT.

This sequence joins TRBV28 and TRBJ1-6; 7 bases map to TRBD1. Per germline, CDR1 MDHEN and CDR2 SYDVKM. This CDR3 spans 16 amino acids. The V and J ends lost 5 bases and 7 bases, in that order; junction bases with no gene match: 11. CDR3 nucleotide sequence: TGTGCCAGCAGTCCTCCGGGACAGTCTTCCAATTCACCCCTCCACTTT. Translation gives CASSPPGQSSNSPLHF. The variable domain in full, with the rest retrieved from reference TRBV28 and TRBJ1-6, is DVKVTQSSRYLVKRTGEKVFLECVQDMDHENMFWYRQDPGLGLRLIYFSYDVKMKEKGDIPEGYSVSREKKERFSLILESASTNQTSMYLCASSPPGQSSNSPLHFGNGTRLTVT.

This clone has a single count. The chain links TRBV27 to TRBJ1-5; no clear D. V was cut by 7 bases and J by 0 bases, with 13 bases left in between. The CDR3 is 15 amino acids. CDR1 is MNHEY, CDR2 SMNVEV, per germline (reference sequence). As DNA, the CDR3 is TGTGCCAGCACCTCTTCAGGCTATAGCAATCAGCCCCAGCATTTT. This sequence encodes CASTSSGYSNQPQHF.

This chain's CDR3 is CAISYKGLNTEAFF. The CDR3 DNA sequence: TGTGCCATCAGTTATAAGGGACTCAACACTGAAGCTTTCTTT. V is TRBV10-3 and J is TRBJ1-1, with D tentatively TRBD1 (5 bases). This CDR3 region has 14 residues. CDR1 ENHRY and CDR2 SYGVKD come from the germline V gene. Between the trimmed V and J ends, which lost 5 bases and 2 bases, there was a span of 12 bases.

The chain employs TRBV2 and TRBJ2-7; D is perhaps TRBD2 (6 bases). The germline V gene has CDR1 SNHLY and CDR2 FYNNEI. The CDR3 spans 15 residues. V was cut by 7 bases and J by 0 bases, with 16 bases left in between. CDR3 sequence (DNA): TGTGCCAGCACGAGTGGGGGTAGCGGCTCCTACGAGCAGTACTTC. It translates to CASTSGGSGSYEQYF.

CDR3 nucleotide sequence: TGTGCCAGCAGCTTGGGCACAGGCTTATCTGGAAACACCATATATTTT. Its protein product is CASSLGTGLSGNTIYF. The chain couples TRBV5-4 to TRBJ1-3; tentatively, D is TRBD1 (5 bases). The CDR3 sequence is 16 residues long. CDR1 is SGHNT and CDR2 is YYREEE in the germline V gene (reference sequence). V was shortened by 0 bases and J by 1 base, with 11 bases between the two germline ends.

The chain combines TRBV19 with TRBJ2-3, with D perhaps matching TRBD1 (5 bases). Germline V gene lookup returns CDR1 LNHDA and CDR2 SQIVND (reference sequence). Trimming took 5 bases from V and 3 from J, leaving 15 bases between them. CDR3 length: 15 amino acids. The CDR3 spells CASSQGTEGTDTQYF. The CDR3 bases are TGTGCCAGTAGTCAGGGCACCGAAGGGACAGATACGCAGTATTTT. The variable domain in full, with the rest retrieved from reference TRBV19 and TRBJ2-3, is DGGITQSPKYLFRKEGQNVTLSCEQNLNHDAMYWYRQDPGQGLRLIYYSQIVNDFQKGDIAEGYSVSREKKESFPLTVTSAQKNPTAFYLCASSQGTEGTDTQYFGPGTRLTVL.

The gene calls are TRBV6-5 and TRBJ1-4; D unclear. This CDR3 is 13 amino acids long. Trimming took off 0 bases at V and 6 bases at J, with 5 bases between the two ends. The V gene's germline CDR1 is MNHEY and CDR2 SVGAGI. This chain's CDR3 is CASSYSQDEKLFF. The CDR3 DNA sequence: TGTGCCAGCAGTTACTCGCAGGATGAAAAACTGTTTTTT.

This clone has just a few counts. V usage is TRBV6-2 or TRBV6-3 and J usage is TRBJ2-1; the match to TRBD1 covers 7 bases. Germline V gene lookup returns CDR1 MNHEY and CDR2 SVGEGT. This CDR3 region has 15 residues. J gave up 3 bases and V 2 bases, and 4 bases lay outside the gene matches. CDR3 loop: CASSYHRGYYNEQFF. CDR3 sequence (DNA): TGTGCCAGCAGTTACCACAGGGGCTACTACAATGAGCAGTTCTTC.

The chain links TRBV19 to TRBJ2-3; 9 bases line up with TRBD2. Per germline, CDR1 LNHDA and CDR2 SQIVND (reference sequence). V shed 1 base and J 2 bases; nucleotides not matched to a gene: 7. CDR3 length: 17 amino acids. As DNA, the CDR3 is TGTGCCAGTAGTATAGGGGCGGGAGGGGGCGTCACAGATACGCAGTATTTT. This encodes CASSIGAGGGVTDTQYF.

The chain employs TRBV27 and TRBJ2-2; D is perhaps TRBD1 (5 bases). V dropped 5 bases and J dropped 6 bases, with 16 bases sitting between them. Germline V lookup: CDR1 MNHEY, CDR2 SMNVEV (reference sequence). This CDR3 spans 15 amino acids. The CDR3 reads CASSNPRVSAGELFF. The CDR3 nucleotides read TGTGCCAGCAGTAACCCCAGGGTCAGCGCCGGGGAGCTGTTTTTT.

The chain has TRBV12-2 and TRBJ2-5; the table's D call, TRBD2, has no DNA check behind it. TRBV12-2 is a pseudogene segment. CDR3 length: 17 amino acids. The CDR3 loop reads CASRLSARAGAFQTQYF. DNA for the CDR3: TGTGCAAGTCGCTTAAGTGCTCGGGCGGGGGCCTTCCAGACCCAGTACTTC.

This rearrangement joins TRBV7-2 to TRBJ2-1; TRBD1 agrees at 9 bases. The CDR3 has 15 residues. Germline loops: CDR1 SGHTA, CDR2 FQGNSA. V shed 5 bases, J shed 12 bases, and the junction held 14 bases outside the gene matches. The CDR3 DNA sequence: TGTGCCAGCAGCGAACGGTGGGACAGGGTTTTTCCGCAGTTCTTC. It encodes CASSERWDRVFPQFF.